The 32 T cell receptor beta chains in this list originate from one sample, sequenced in a study of vaccination and CD4 T cells after COVID-19. Specified treatment: approximately 9-day PBMC culture with coronavirus spike peptide pools or control peptides (ViraFEST assay). The Oncomine TCR Beta short-read assay was applied to DNA of cultured CD4+ T cells. Using its own MiXCR run on the PCR reads, TCRdb lists one record per CDR3 protein. There are around 25,000 distinct CDR3 sequences in the sample; approximately 40% occur only once, and 7.2% lies in the top ten. Antigen specificity for these receptors is unknown. The material sequenced was CD4+ T cells from blood, cultured in vitro. The receptors here all came from a human donor who had recovered from COVID-19.

J is TRBJ1-5 and V is TRBV6-1, with TRBD1 matching 8 bases. Unmatched junction bases numbered 15, after V lost 6 bases and J lost 5 bases. CDR1 is MNHNS and CDR2 is SASEGT in the germline V gene. The CDR3 is 17 residues long. CDR3: CASRREKTGVRHQPQHF. The CDR3 DNA reads TGTGCCAGCAGGAGAGAAAAGACAGGGGTTAGGCATCAGCCCCAGCATTTT.

The V call is TRBV30, the J call TRBJ1-5; D not resolved. Trimming removed 2 bases from V and 0 bases from J, with 8 bases in between. Germline assignment: CDR1 GTSNPN and CDR2 SVGIG (reference sequence). The CDR3 extends over 14 amino acids. The CDR3 coding sequence is TGTGCCTGGAGTCTCACACATAGCAATCAGCCCCAGCATTTT. Protein product: CAWSLTHSNQPQHF. Full variable domain (remainder filled in from reference TRBV30 and TRBJ1-5): SQTIHQWPATLVQPVGSPLSLECTVEGTSNPNLYWYRQAAGRGLQLLFYSVGIGQISSEVPQNLSASRPQDRQFILSSKKLLLSDSGFYLCAWSLTHSNQPQHFGDGTRLSIL.

DNA for the CDR3: TGTGCCAGCTCCGGCAGGAACCTCGCCTACAATGAGCAGTTCTTC. Translated, it gives CASSGRNLAYNEQFF. The genes are TRBV6-1 and TRBJ2-1; D is undetermined. In germline, CDR1 is MNHNS, CDR2 SASEGT. V lost 8 bases to trimming and J lost 2 bases, with 16 bases between them. This CDR3 spans 15 amino acids.

This clonotype has more than one count but fewer than ten. CDR3 DNA sequence: TGCAGTGCTGCGACAGGGACCGAGCAGTACTTC. This translates into CSAATGTEQYF. V usage is TRBV20-1 and J usage is TRBJ2-1; 7 positions match TRBD1. Gene TRBJ2-7 matches the end of the DNA better, so the J call may be wrong. Germline V gene sequence: CDR1 DFQATT, CDR2 SNEGSKA (reference sequence). The CDR3 totals 11 residues.

This sequence joins TRBV20-1 and TRBJ2-7; the match to TRBD2 covers 10 bases. Germline V gene sequence: CDR1 DFQATT, CDR2 SNEGSKA (reference sequence). The CDR3 contains 15 residues. V shed 5 bases and J 7 bases; nucleotides not matched to a gene: 14. For the CDR3, the DNA is TGCAGTGCTGCTGGAGCGGGAGGGCTTCGAGATGAGCAGTACTTC. Amino acids: CSAAGAGGLRDEQYF.

V is TRBV18 and J is TRBJ2-4; D is possibly TRBD1 or TRBD2 (6 bases each). V lost 4 bases and J lost 8, with 18 bases in between. Germline loops: CDR1 KGHSH, CDR2 LQKENI. The CDR3 loop spans 15 amino acids. CDR3 residues: CASSHGGAGPDIQYF. The CDR3 DNA sequence: TGTGCCAGCTCACACGGGGGCGCTGGGCCAGACATTCAGTACTTC.

This clonotype appeared a few times. The chain employs TRBV18 and TRBJ2-1; TRBD2 matches 8 bases. After removal of 2 bases from V and 3 bases from J, the junction contained 3 bases not matched to a gene. Germline assignment: CDR1 KGHSH and CDR2 LQKENI. This CDR3 is built from 15 residues. The DNA for the CDR3 is TGTGCCAGCTCACCAATAGCGGGAAACTACAATGAGCAGTTCTTC. It codes for CASSPIAGNYNEQFF.

The chain recombines TRBV6-2 or TRBV6-3 with TRBJ2-7; 10 positions agree with TRBD2. The V gene's germline CDR1 is MNHEY and CDR2 SVGEGT. The CDR3 consists of 15 residues. V shed 2 bases, J shed 0 bases, and the junction held 1 base outside the gene matches. The CDR3 loop is CASSYGLAVSYEQYF. The CDR3 DNA follows: TGTGCCAGCAGTTACGGACTAGCGGTCTCCTACGAGCAGTACTTC.

In DNA form, the CDR3 reads TGTGCCAGCTGTAGCAGGGCCTACGAGCAGTACTTC. Protein sequence: CASCSRAYEQYF. The chain links TRBV28 to TRBJ2-7, with D possibly being TRBD1 (5 bases). The CDR3 is 12 amino acids. V was shortened by 8 bases and J by 2 bases, with 10 bases between the two germline ends. Per the germline V gene, CDR1 is MDHEN and CDR2 is SYDVKM. The whole variable domain, remainder taken from reference TRBV28 and TRBJ2-7, is DVKVTQSSRYLVKRTGEKVFLECVQDMDHENMFWYRQDPGLGLRLIYFSYDVKMKEKGDIPEGYSVSREKKERFSLILESASTNQTSMYLCASCSRAYEQYFGPGTRLTVT.

This clonotype has more than one count but fewer than ten. The chain is built from TRBV7-2 and TRBJ2-6; D is ambiguous. This CDR3 has 13 residues. V lost 11 bases and J 6 bases, leaving 14 bases between the germline ends. Germline loops: CDR1 SGHTA, CDR2 FQGNSA. CDR3 residues: CAGAPYLANVLTF. CDR3 bases: TGTGCCGGAGCCCCGTATCTGGCCAACGTCCTGACTTTC.

This clonotype was found a few times. The rearrangement uses TRBV6-1 and TRBJ1-2; tentative D call: TRBD1 (6 bases). Germline-derived CDR1 and CDR2 are MNHNS and SASEGT. There are 14 residues in the CDR3. Trimming left V 6 bases short and J 8 bases short, with 19 bases between. This CDR3 is CASSPRQAQSGYTF. The CDR3 DNA reads as TGTGCCAGCAGCCCACGACAGGCTCAATCGGGCTACACCTTC.

CDR3 coding DNA: TGTGCCAGCACTAACAGAGATTACGAGCAGTACTTC. Translation gives CASTNRDYEQYF. J is TRBJ2-7 and V is TRBV6-1; D ambiguous. This CDR3 comprises 12 residues. Between the trimmed V and J ends, which lost 7 bases and 4 bases, there was a span of 11 bases. Per the germline V gene, CDR1 is MNHNS and CDR2 is SASEGT.

This clonotype was recorded a few times. The chain uses TRBV20-1 and TRBJ1-6; 7 positions agree with TRBD1. V lost 2 bases to trimming and J lost 10 bases; unmatched junction nucleotides: 8. The CDR3 runs to 14 residues. Germline V gives CDR1 DFQATT, CDR2 SNEGSKA (reference sequence). CDR3 protein: CSARLGGPRSPLHF. CDR3 DNA: TGCAGTGCTAGACTAGGGGGCCCTCGGTCACCCCTCCACTTT.

This clonotype was recorded a few times. V gene TRBV20-1 combines with J gene TRBJ2-3, with TRBD2 as a possible D gene (5 bases). Looked up from germline, CDR1 is DFQATT and CDR2 is SNEGSKA (reference sequence). The germline V and J ends were trimmed by 0 bases and 4 bases, with 8 bases remaining between them. The CDR3 spans 13 residues. The CDR3 coding sequence is TGCAGTGCTAGAGACGAGGGTCCAGATACGCAGTATTTT. This gives the protein CSARDEGPDTQYF.

The chain recombines TRBV28 with TRBJ2-6; the D gene is possibly TRBD1 (6 bases). CDR3 length equals 16 residues. V lost 3 bases to trimming and J lost 3 bases, with 12 bases between them. Germline V gene sequence: CDR1 MDHEN, CDR2 SYDVKM. In DNA form, the CDR3 reads TGTGCCAGCAGTTTTTCTGGGGGCAGTGGGGCCAACGTCCTGACTTTC. Translating gives CASSFSGGSGANVLTF.

V and J are TRBV6-5 and TRBJ2-7; 8 nucleotides align to TRBD1. CDR3 length: 16 amino acids. Trimming at V came to 2 bases and at J to 2 bases, leaving 8 bases not matched to a gene. Germline V gives CDR1 MNHEY, CDR2 SVGAGI. The CDR3 coding sequence is TGTGCCAGCAGTTACCAACTGGACAGGGAGGCCTACGAGCAGTACTTC. Translated: CASSYQLDREAYEQYF.

The V and J genes are TRBV24-1 and TRBJ2-7; D call uncertain. V lost 4 bases and J 2 bases, leaving 5 bases between the germline ends. Germline V gene lookup returns CDR1 KGHDR and CDR2 SFDVKD. This CDR3 has 12 amino acids. CDR3 protein: CATSDNAYEQYF. The CDR3 region has the DNA TGTGCCACCAGTGACAATGCCTACGAGCAGTACTTC.

This clonotype was seen just once. The gene calls are TRBV20-1 and TRBJ1-1, with 7 bases fitting TRBD1. Trimming at V came to 5 bases and at J to 3 bases, leaving 9 bases not matched to a gene. This CDR3 is 14 amino acids long. Germline-derived CDR1 and CDR2 are DFQATT and SNEGSKA (reference sequence). CDR3: CSARTGLWDTEAFF. In DNA form, the CDR3 reads TGCAGTGCTCGGACAGGCTTATGGGACACTGAAGCTTTCTTT.

The chain is built from TRBV2 and TRBJ1-5; 7 bases match TRBD1. The CDR3 loop spans 15 amino acids. The germline V gene encodes CDR1 SNHLY and CDR2 FYNNEI. V was pared by 4 bases and J by 1 base, with 4 bases of the junction left unmatched. CDR3 sequence reads: CASSGQGMSNQPQHF. Here the CDR3 DNA reads TGTGCCAGCAGTGGACAGGGCATGAGCAATCAGCCCCAGCATTTT.

The chain is built from TRBV6-7 and TRBJ2-7, with 10 nucleotides matching TRBD2. TRBV6-7 counts as an open reading frame of uncertain function. V lost 5 bases, J lost 2 bases, and 6 bases stayed unmatched. This CDR3 comprises 15 residues. As DNA, the CDR3 is TGTGCCAGCAGTGCCCGACTAGCGGGCACCTACGAGCAGTACTTC. It translates to CASSARLAGTYEQYF.

The V gene is TRBV20-1, the J gene TRBJ1-2, with 8 bases identical to TRBD1. The CDR3 totals 15 residues. CDR1 is DFQATT, CDR2 SNEGSKA, per germline (reference sequence). The junction had 10 bases not matched to a gene; V was cut back by 0 bases and J by 7 bases. In DNA, the CDR3 is TGCAGTGCTAGAGAGCCGGACAGGGTAACGCGTGGCTACACCTTC. It specifies CSAREPDRVTRGYTF.

A few counts support this clonotype. This chain uses TRBV24-1 with TRBJ2-5; D unresolved. The germline V gene encodes CDR1 KGHDR and CDR2 SFDVKD. V was trimmed by 1 base and J by 6 bases, leaving 8 bases between them. The CDR3 consists of 13 residues. The CDR3 region is CATSDLSRQTQYF. For the CDR3, the DNA is TGTGCCACCAGTGATTTATCGAGGCAGACCCAGTACTTC.

The chain recombines TRBV10-3 with TRBJ2-7; the match to TRBD1 covers 8 bases. Germline trimming cut 5 bases from V and 3 bases from J; bases unmatched to any gene: 12. The CDR3 runs 16 residues. Germline loops: CDR1 ENHRY, CDR2 SYGVKD. In DNA form, the CDR3 reads TGTGCCATCAGTCAGCAGGATGGGACAGGAGGCTACGAGCAGTACTTC. It translates to CAISQQDGTGGYEQYF.

Points on this clonotype: Germline is not matched at one junction end, which may reflect a read error. This sequence joins TRBV6-4 and TRBJ2-1; TRBD2 matches 10 bases. This CDR3 is 15 amino acids long. Germline V lookup: CDR1 MRHNA, CDR2 SNTAGT. The CDR3 reads CAGSDSGLATNEQFF. The CDR3 DNA is TGTGCCGGCAGTGACTCGGGACTAGCGACCAATGAGCAGTTCTTC.

This clonotype appeared a few times. J is TRBJ1-2 and V is TRBV6-1; 9 bases are shared with TRBD1. This CDR3 is built from 15 residues. Germline values: CDR1 MNHNS, CDR2 SASEGT. The ends lost 6 bases at V and 5 bases at J; junction bases unmatched: 10. The CDR3 loop reads CASSRGTGQPYGYTF. In DNA form, the CDR3 reads TGTGCCAGCAGCCGTGGGACAGGGCAGCCGTATGGCTACACCTTC.

The chain employs TRBV6-5 and TRBJ2-3; 7 nucleotides match TRBD1. The CDR3 is 18 residues long. J was trimmed by 0 bases and V by 3 bases; bases with no gene match: 12. Germline V CDR1 and CDR2: MNHEY, SVGAGI. CDR3 in amino acids: CASSYGGFPGQSTDTQYF. The CDR3 region has the DNA TGTGCCAGCAGTTATGGTGGGTTTCCGGGACAGAGCACAGATACGCAGTATTTT.

Only a few counts were recorded for this clonotype. CDR3 protein: CASSFGTVRNTEAFF. The CDR3 coding sequence is TGTGCCAGCAGTTTCGGGACAGTCAGGAACACTGAAGCTTTCTTT. V gene TRBV6-5 combines with J gene TRBJ1-1, with TRBD1 matching over 7 bases. CDR1 and CDR2 from the germline V gene are MNHEY and SVGAGI. This CDR3 has 15 residues. With V trimmed by 4 bases and J by 1 base, 6 bases remained unmatched.

The gene calls are TRBV4-2 and TRBJ2-4; 12 bases are a match to TRBD2. Germline lookup yields CDR1 LGHNA and CDR2 YNFKEQ. V shed 0 bases and J 4 bases; nucleotides not matched to a gene: 1. The CDR3 loop spans 16 amino acids. CDR3 in amino acids: CASSQDGTSGKNIQYF. The CDR3, as DNA: TGTGCCAGCAGCCAAGACGGGACTAGCGGGAAAAACATTCAGTACTTC.

V usage is TRBV19 and J usage is TRBJ1-6; D unclear. The V gene lost 5 bases and the J gene lost 9 bases, with 8 bases spanning the gap. The CDR3 runs to 12 residues. Germline values: CDR1 LNHDA, CDR2 SQIVND (reference sequence). The CDR3 is CASSEWGSPLHF. CDR3 sequence (DNA): TGTGCCAGTAGTGAGTGGGGTTCACCCCTCCACTTT.

The rearrangement uses TRBV7-2 and TRBJ2-2, with a possible D match to TRBD1 (6 bases). The CDR3 is made up of 16 amino acids. The V gene lost 5 bases and the J gene lost 1 base, with 14 bases spanning the gap. Germline V gene lookup returns CDR1 SGHTA and CDR2 FQGNSA. CDR3 protein: CASSPRGRGNTGELFF. The CDR3 coding sequence is TGTGCCAGCAGCCCCCGAGGCAGGGGGAACACCGGGGAGCTGTTTTTT.

V is TRBV27 and J is TRBJ2-7, with 8 bases identical to TRBD1. The V segment lost 7 bases and the J segment 5 bases; nucleotides outside the gene matches: 7. The germline V gene has CDR1 MNHEY and CDR2 SMNVEV (reference sequence). There are 13 residues in the CDR3. As DNA, the CDR3 is TGTGCCAGCAAGGACAGGGTAGTCGACGAGCAGTACTTC. Its protein is CASKDRVVDEQYF.

This chain uses TRBV6-1 with TRBJ2-2; D is perhaps TRBD1 (5 bases). V shed 7 bases and J shed 0 bases, with 18 bases lying between them. CDR3 length equals 17 residues. Looked up from germline, CDR1 is MNHNS and CDR2 is SASEGT. Here the CDR3 reads CASTPNLARANTGELFF. CDR3 DNA sequence: TGTGCCAGCACCCCTAATCTGGCCAGGGCGAACACCGGGGAGCTGTTTTTT.